This TCR beta chain was documented in a study of T cell changes during pregnancy in multiple sclerosis. The CDR3 loop spans 18 amino acids. After removal of 3 bases from V and 0 bases from J, the junction contained 10 bases not matched to a gene. Germline lookup yields CDR1 SQVTM and CDR2 ANQGSEA. Repertoires were generated with immunoSEQ multiplex PCR, while TCRdb's copy carries only in-frame clones and drops some. The data hold about 120,000 clones, with approximately 93% observed a single time. The TCR was taken from a female donor with multiple sclerosis, enrolled in a pregnancy study. The sequenced sample was peripheral blood, obtained before pregnancy. V usage is TRBV29-1 and J usage is TRBJ2-2, with 10 bases aligning to TRBD1. The CDR3 DNA is TGCAGCGTTGATGTCGGGACAGGGGCCGGAGCGAACACCGGGGAGCTGTTTTTT. Translated: CSVDVGTGAGANTGELFF.